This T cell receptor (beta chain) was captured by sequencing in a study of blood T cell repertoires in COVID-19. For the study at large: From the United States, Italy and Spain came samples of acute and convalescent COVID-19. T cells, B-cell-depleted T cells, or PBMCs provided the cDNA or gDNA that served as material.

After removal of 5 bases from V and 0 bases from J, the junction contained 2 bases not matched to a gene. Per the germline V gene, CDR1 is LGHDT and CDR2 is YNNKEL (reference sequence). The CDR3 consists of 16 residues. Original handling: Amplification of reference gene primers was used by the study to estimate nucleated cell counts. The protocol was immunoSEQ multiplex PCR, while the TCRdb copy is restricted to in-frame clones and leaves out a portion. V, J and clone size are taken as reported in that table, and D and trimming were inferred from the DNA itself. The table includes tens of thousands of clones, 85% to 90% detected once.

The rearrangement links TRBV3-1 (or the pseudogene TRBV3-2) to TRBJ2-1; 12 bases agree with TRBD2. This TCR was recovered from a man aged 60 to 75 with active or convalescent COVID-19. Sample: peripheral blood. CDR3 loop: CASSGTSGHSYNEQFF. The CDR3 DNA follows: TGTGCCAGCAGCGGGACTAGCGGGCACTCCTACAATGAGCAGTTCTTC.